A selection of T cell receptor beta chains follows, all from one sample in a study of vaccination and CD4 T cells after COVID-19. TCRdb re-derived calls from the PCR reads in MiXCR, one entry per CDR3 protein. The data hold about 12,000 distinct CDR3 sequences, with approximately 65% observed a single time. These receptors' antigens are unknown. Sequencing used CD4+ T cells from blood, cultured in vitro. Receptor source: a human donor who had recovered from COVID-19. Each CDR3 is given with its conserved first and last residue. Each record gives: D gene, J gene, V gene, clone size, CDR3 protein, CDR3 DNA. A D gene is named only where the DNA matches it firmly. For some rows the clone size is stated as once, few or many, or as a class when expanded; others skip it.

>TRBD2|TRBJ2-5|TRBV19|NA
CASSPSTSAKETQYF
TGTGCCAGTAGTCCCTCGACTAGCGCCAAAGAGACCCAGTACTTC
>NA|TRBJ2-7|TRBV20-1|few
CSASGTRSSYEQYF
TGCAGTGCTAGCGGGACGAGGAGCTCCTACGAGCAGTACTTC
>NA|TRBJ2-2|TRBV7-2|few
CASRRSTTGELFF
TGTGCCAGCAGAAGGTCGACGACCGGGGAGCTGTTTTTT
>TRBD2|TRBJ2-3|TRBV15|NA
CATSRATSGSADTQYF
TGTGCCACCAGCAGGGCTACTAGCGGGAGCGCAGATACGCAGTATTTT
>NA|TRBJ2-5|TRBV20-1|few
CSADRGETQYF
TGCAGCGCGGACCGCGGGGAGACCCAGTACTTC
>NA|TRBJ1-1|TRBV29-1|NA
CSGAEAFF
TGCAGCGGTGCTGAAGCTTTCTTT
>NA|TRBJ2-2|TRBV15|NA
CATSRDPVADTNTGELFF
TGTGCCACCAGCAGAGATCCTGTAGCGGACACGAACACCGGGGAGCTGTTTTTT
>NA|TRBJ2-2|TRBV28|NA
CASSSDPGRVGTGELFF
TGTGCCAGCAGCTCTGATCCGGGCAGGGTAGGGACCGGGGAGCTGTTTTTT
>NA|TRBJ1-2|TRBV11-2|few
CASSLGPGAIYGYTF
TGTGCCAGCAGCTTAGGCCCGGGGGCGATCTATGGCTACACCTTC
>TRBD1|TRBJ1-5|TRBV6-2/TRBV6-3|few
CASRHRLTGNQPQHF
TGTGCCAGCAGGCATCGACTGACAGGGAATCAGCCCCAGCATTTT
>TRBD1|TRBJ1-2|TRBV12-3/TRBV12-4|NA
CASSLSGTGLDGYTF
TGTGCCAGCAGCTTATCCGGGACAGGGCTAGATGGCTACACCTTC
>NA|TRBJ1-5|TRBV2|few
CASSVAGNQPQHF
TGTGCCAGCAGCGTCGCAGGGAATCAGCCCCAGCATTTT
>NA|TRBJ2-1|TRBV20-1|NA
CSASRGFGYNEQFF
TGCAGTGCTAGCCGAGGGTTTGGCTACAATGAGCAGTTCTTC
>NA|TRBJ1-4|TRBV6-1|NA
CASSEVGGGGKLFF
TGTGCCAGCAGTGAAGTTGGGGGGGGAGGAAAACTGTTTTTT
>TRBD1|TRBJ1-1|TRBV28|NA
CASSSIGTAAFF
TGTGCCAGCAGTTCAATCGGGACAGCGGCTTTCTTT
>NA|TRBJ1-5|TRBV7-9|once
CASSFGVGEPQHF
TGTGCCAGCAGCTTTGGGGTGGGTGAGCCCCAGCATTTT
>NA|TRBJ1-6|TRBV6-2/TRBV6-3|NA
CASRRGNSPLHF
TGTGCCAGCAGACGGGGGAATTCACCCCTCCACTTT
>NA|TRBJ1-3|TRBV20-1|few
CSARELGSPGNTIYF
TGCAGTGCTAGAGAGTTGGGCAGCCCTGGAAACACCATATATTTT
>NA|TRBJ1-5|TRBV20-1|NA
CSARPPQGNQPQHF
TGCAGTGCTAGACCTCCCCAGGGGAATCAGCCCCAGCATTTT
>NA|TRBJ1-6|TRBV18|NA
CASSQDSPLHF
TGTGCCAGCTCCCAGGATTCACCCCTCCACTTT
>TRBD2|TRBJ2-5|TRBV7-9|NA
CASSPRLAGGRETQYF
TGTGCCAGCAGCCCCAGACTAGCGGGAGGCCGGGAGACCCAGTACTTC
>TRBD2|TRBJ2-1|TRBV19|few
CASSIGTRHNEQFF
TGTGCCAGTAGTATCGGGACTAGGCACAATGAGCAGTTCTTC
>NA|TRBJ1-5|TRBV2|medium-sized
CASSERPGNQPQHF
TGTGCCAGCAGTGAAAGGCCGGGCAATCAGCCCCAGCATTTT
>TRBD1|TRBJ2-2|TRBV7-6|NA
CASSPRGRDSYTGELFF
TGTGCCAGCAGCCCGAGGGGTCGGGACAGCTACACCGGGGAGCTGTTTTTT
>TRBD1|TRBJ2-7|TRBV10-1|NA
CASRRQGPPYEQYF
TGCGCCAGCAGAAGACAGGGTCCCCCCTACGAGCAGTACTTC
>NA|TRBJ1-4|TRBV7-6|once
CASSSAGWREKLFF
TGTGCCAGCAGCTCGGCCGGGTGGAGGGAAAAACTGTTTTTT
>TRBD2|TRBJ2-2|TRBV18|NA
CASSRSGIVSNTGELFF
TGTGCCAGCTCACGTAGCGGGATCGTTTCGAACACCGGGGAGCTGTTTTTT
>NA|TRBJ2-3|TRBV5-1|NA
CASSSPDTQYF
TGCGCCAGCAGCTCTCCGGATACGCAGTATTTT
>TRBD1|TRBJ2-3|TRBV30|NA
CAWSARGRLDTQYF
TGTGCCTGGAGTGCTAGGGGGCGATTAGATACGCAGTATTTT
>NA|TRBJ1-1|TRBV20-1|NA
CSASRGAAEAFF
TGCAGTGCTAGTAGAGGGGCGGCTGAAGCTTTCTTT
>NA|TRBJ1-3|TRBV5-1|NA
CASSLDYSGNTIYF
TGCGCCAGCAGCTTGGACTACTCTGGAAACACCATATATTTT
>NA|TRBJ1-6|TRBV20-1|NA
CSARDGGDNSPLHF
TGCAGTGCTAGAGATGGAGGGGATAATTCACCCCTCCACTTT
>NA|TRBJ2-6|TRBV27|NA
CASRSGTSGANVLTF
TGTGCCAGCAGGTCAGGGACGTCTGGGGCCAACGTCCTGACTTTC
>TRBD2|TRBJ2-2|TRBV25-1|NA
CASISSGRAAGELFF
TGTGCCAGCATCTCCAGCGGGAGGGCCGCCGGGGAGCTGTTTTTT
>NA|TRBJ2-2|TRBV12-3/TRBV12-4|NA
CATQMGELFF
TGTGCCACCCAGATGGGGGAGCTGTTTTTT
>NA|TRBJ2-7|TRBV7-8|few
CASSVDRWSYEQYF
TGTGCCAGCAGCGTAGACAGGTGGTCCTACGAGCAGTACTTC
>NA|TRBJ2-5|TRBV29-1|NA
CSVGAVQETQYF
TGCAGCGTTGGGGCGGTACAAGAGACCCAGTACTTC
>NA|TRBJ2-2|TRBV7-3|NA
CASSSVSAGELFF
TGTGCCAGCAGCTCCGTTTCTGCCGGGGAGCTGTTTTTT
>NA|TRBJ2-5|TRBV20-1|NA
CSARPLTGTAETQYF
TGCAGTGCTAGACCGCTCACCGGGACTGCGGAGACCCAGTACTTC
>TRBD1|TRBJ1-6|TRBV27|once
CASSGTGAAYNSPLHF
TGTGCCAGCAGTGGGACAGGGGCGGCCTATAATTCACCCCTCCACTTT